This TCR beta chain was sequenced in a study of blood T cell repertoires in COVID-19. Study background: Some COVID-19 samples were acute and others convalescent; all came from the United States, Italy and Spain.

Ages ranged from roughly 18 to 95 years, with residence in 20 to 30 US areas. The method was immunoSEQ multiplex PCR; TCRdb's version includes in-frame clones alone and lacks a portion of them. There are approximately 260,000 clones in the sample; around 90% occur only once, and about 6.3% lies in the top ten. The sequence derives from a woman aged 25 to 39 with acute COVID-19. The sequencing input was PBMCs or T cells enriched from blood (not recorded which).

CDR3 loop: CASSGQVLAGGDTQYF. In nucleotides, the CDR3 is TGTGCCAGTAGTGGACAGGTCCTAGCGGGTGGAGATACGCAGTATTTT. V gene TRBV19 combines with J gene TRBJ2-3, with a tentative D call TRBD2 (8 bases). CDR3 size: 16 residues. Germline loops: CDR1 LNHDA, CDR2 SQIVND (reference sequence). V was cut by 5 bases and J by 5 bases, with 20 bases left in between.